These 21 T cell receptor beta chains were all obtained from the same sample, sequenced in a study of blood T cell repertoires in COVID-19. This table comes from immunoSEQ multiplex PCR, and its TCRdb copy is limited to in-frame clones, with some not included. The repertoire holds fewer than 500,000 clones, with 70% to 90% as singletons. Sequencing used peripheral blood. All receptors derive from a young man with COVID-19, enrolled during active disease.

This chain links TRBV6-5 with TRBJ1-6, with D possibly being TRBD1 (5 bases). CDR1 is MNHEY and CDR2 is SVGAGI in the germline V gene. Trimming stripped 0 bases from V and 7 bases from J, with 13 bases between. The CDR3 extends over 16 amino acids. The CDR3, as DNA: TGTGCCAGCAGTTACTCCCCCGGGGGTTTAAATTCACCCCTCCACTTT. It is translated as CASSYSPGGLNSPLHF.

The chain carries TRBV6-4 and TRBJ1-1, with 10 nucleotides matching TRBD1. Trimming removed 7 bases from V and 4 bases from J; junction bases left unmatched: 9. From germline, CDR1 is MRHNA and CDR2 SNTAGT. This CDR3 has 15 amino acids. The CDR3 protein is CASTPGQGGTTEAFF. As DNA, the CDR3 is TGTGCCAGCACCCCTGGACAGGGGGGGACCACTGAAGCTTTCTTT.

Of note for this clone: This specimen includes other DNA sequences encoding the same CDR3. V usage is TRBV15 and J usage is TRBJ2-7; D remains ambiguous. Germline V gene data show CDR1 as LNHNV and CDR2 as YYDKDF (reference sequence). The V end lost 0 bases, the J end lost 3 bases, and 6 bases lay between the germline ends. This CDR3 is 13 amino acids long. This chain's CDR3 is CATSRDPGYEQYF. For the CDR3, the DNA is TGTGCCACCAGCAGAGATCCGGGCTACGAGCAGTACTTC.

CDR3 DNA sequence: TGTGCCACGGGATCCAAGGGGCTGCCCACCGGGGAGCTGTTTTTT. Its protein product is CATGSKGLPTGELFF. V usage is TRBV24-1 and J usage is TRBJ2-2, with D perhaps TRBD1 (5 bases). The length of the CDR3 is 15 residues. The V and J ends lost 10 bases and 4 bases respectively, with 18 bases between them. Per the germline V gene, CDR1 is KGHDR and CDR2 is SFDVKD.

This chain links TRBV27 with TRBJ2-3; D is uncertain. The CDR3 has 14 residues. Trimming removed 10 bases at V and 11 bases at J, with 25 bases between. Germline CDR1 and CDR2: MNHEY and SMNVEV (reference sequence). CDR3 residues: CATRRQSSVYRQYF. CDR3 nucleotides: TGTGCCACCAGGCGGCAGTCCAGCGTATATAGGCAGTATTTT.

The genes are TRBV5-6 and TRBJ2-2; 9 bases fit TRBD2. This CDR3 has 19 amino acids. CDR1 and CDR2 from the germline V gene are SGHDT and YYEEEE. Losses at the gene ends were 4 bases for V and 5 bases for J; bases not matched to a gene: 18. The CDR3 protein is CASSRTSGGLHLGTGELFF. CDR3 nucleotides: TGTGCCAGCAGCCGTACAAGCGGGGGGCTACATCTCGGAACCGGGGAGCTGTTTTTT.

The chain carries TRBV4-1 and TRBJ2-1; 11 bases fit TRBD2. Germline CDR1 and CDR2: MGHRA and YSYEKL. There are 16 residues in the CDR3. With 2 bases clipped from V and 8 bases from J, the junction kept 8 bases outside the gene matches. The CDR3 DNA reads TGCGCCAGCAGCCAATTCGGGACTAGCGGAGTCGATGAGCAGTTCTTC. This gives the protein CASSQFGTSGVDEQFF.

This chain links TRBV30 with TRBJ1-1, with TRBD1 identical over 9 bases. The CDR3 covers 14 residues. V trimming: 3 bases; J trimming: 1 base; junction bases outside the gene matches: 3. Germline loops: CDR1 GTSNPN, CDR2 SVGIG (reference sequence). The DNA for the CDR3 is TGTGCCTGGAGAGGGACAGGGTCGAACACTGAAGCTTTCTTT. This translates into CAWRGTGSNTEAFF.

The DNA for the CDR3 is TGTGCCAGCAGCTTACCCGGGACAGGGAGCTCCTACGAGCAGTACTTC. Translating gives CASSLPGTGSSYEQYF. The rearrangement links TRBV7-9 to TRBJ2-7; 9 bases align to TRBD1. Germline V gene sequence: CDR1 SEHNR, CDR2 FQNEAQ (reference sequence). V was pared by 2 bases and J by 0 bases, with 5 bases of the junction left unmatched. The CDR3 extends over 16 amino acids.

The CDR3 loop is CASKVPEDTEAFF. The CDR3 DNA is TGCGCCAGCAAGGTACCGGAGGACACTGAAGCTTTCTTT. J is TRBJ1-1 and V is TRBV5-1; D remains unclear. V was shortened by 6 bases and J by 3 bases, with 12 bases between the two germline ends. CDR3 length equals 13 residues. Germline loops: CDR1 SGHRS, CDR2 YFSETQ.

The rearrangement joins TRBV2 to TRBJ2-2; 7 nucleotides agree with TRBD1. CDR1 and CDR2 from the germline V gene are SNHLY and FYNNEI. The trim removed 3 bases at V and 1 base at J, leaving 2 bases unmatched. This CDR3 has 15 residues. CDR3 residues: CASSDQGVNTGELFF. CDR3 coding DNA: TGTGCCAGCAGTGACCAGGGGGTGAACACCGGGGAGCTGTTTTTT. Full variable domain (remainder filled in from reference TRBV2 and TRBJ2-2): EPEVTQTPSHQVTQMGQEVILRCVPISNHLYFYWYRQILGQKVEFLVSFYNNEISEKSEIFDDQFSVERPDGSNFTLKIRSTKLEDSAMYFCASSDQGVNTGELFFGEGSRLTVL.

The rearrangement joins TRBV19 to TRBJ2-7, with 10 bases lining up with TRBD1. The CDR3 is made up of 13 amino acids. V lost 9 bases, J lost 1 base, and 3 bases stayed unmatched. Looked up from germline, CDR1 is LNHDA and CDR2 is SQIVND (reference sequence). The CDR3 here is CASRTGGSYEQYF. The DNA of the CDR3 is TGTGCCAGCCGGACAGGGGGATCCTACGAGCAGTACTTC.

The J gene is TRBJ2-1, the V gene TRBV18; 8 positions match TRBD2. The CDR3 has 15 residues. From germline, CDR1 is KGHSH and CDR2 LQKENI. Trimming took 8 bases from V and 7 from J; bases not matched to a gene: 13. Here the CDR3 reads CASRELAVEGNEQFF. The CDR3 region has the DNA TGTGCCAGCCGCGAACTAGCGGTCGAGGGAAATGAGCAGTTCTTC.

This chain uses TRBV7-9 with TRBJ2-5, with a weak D call TRBD1 (6 bases). Germline V gene lookup returns CDR1 SEHNR and CDR2 FQNEAQ (reference sequence). The CDR3 totals 15 residues. The germline V and J ends were trimmed by 5 bases and 5 bases, with 18 bases remaining between them. CDR3 in amino acids: CASSPRQGGRETQYF. The CDR3 nucleotides are TGTGCCAGCAGCCCCCGCCAAGGGGGTCGGGAGACCCAGTACTTC.

With respect to this clone: Distinct nucleotide sequences in the sample also encode this CDR3. The chain joins TRBV6-6 to TRBJ2-2, with D possibly TRBD2 on 5 matching bases. There are 13 residues in the CDR3. Trimming removed 8 bases from V and 0 bases from J, with 7 bases in between. Germline V gene sequence: CDR1 MNHNY, CDR2 SVGAGI (reference sequence). The CDR3 DNA reads TGTGCCAGCTCTAGCTCGAACACCGGGGAGCTGTTTTTT. It translates to CASSSSNTGELFF.

The chain couples TRBV5-6 to TRBJ1-6; TRBD1 aligns across 10 bases. J was trimmed by 7 bases and V by 3 bases; bases with no gene match: 1. CDR1 SGHDT and CDR2 YYEEEE come from the germline V gene. This CDR3 has 14 amino acids. CDR3 sequence: CASSWDRGNSPLHF. The CDR3 DNA reads as TGTGCCAGCAGCTGGGACAGGGGCAATTCACCCCTCCACTTT. The variable domain in full, completed from reference TRBV5-6 and TRBJ1-6, reads DAGVTQSPTHLIKTRGQQVTLRCSPKSGHDTVSWYQQALGQGPQFIFQYYEEEERQRGNFPDRFSGHQFPNYSSELNVNALLLGDSALYLCASSWDRGNSPLHFGNGTRLTVT.

The V and J genes are TRBV5-4 and TRBJ1-2; 10 bases are shared with TRBD1. V was clipped by 3 bases and J by 4 bases; unmatched bases: 6. The CDR3 runs 15 residues. From germline, CDR1 is SGHNT and CDR2 YYREEE (reference sequence). The DNA for the CDR3 is TGTGCCAGCAGCTATGCGACAGGGGGCGGCTATGGCTACACCTTC. Protein sequence: CASSYATGGGYGYTF.

The genes are TRBV5-1 and TRBJ2-3; possible D gene TRBD1, 5 bases. Looked up from germline, CDR1 is SGHRS and CDR2 is YFSETQ. This CDR3 region has 16 residues. The V and J ends lost 1 base and 1 base respectively, with 13 bases between them. The CDR3 is CASSLPQVSGTDTQYF. Here the CDR3 DNA reads TGCGCCAGCAGCTTGCCACAGGTTTCCGGCACAGATACGCAGTATTTT.

The CDR3 spells CASSQDPGSTQYF. The CDR3, as DNA: TGCGCCAGCAGCCAAGATCCGGGGAGCACGCAGTATTTT. This chain connects TRBV4-1 to TRBJ2-3; D possibly corresponds to TRBD2 (5 bases). The CDR3 loop spans 13 amino acids. Germline CDR1 and CDR2: MGHRA and YSYEKL. V was clipped by 0 bases and J by 9 bases, with 10 bases between them.

The chain carries TRBV2 and TRBJ2-1; D not resolved. V lost 6 bases, J lost 10 bases, and 10 bases lay in between. Germline loops: CDR1 SNHLY, CDR2 FYNNEI. This CDR3 is 11 amino acids long. CDR3 amino acids: CASSQVTEQFF. CDR3 DNA: TGTGCCAGCAGCCAAGTTACAGAGCAGTTCTTC. Full variable domain (outside the CDR3, taken from reference TRBV2 and TRBJ2-1): EPEVTQTPSHQVTQMGQEVILRCVPISNHLYFYWYRQILGQKVEFLVSFYNNEISEKSEIFDDQFSVERPDGSNFTLKIRSTKLEDSAMYFCASSQVTEQFFGPGTRLTVL.

The chain combines TRBV18 with TRBJ1-3; 7 nucleotides align to TRBD1. Germline trimming cut 4 bases from V and 3 bases from J; bases unmatched to any gene: 6. The CDR3 is 15 amino acids. The V gene's germline CDR1 is KGHSH and CDR2 LQKENI. The CDR3 coding sequence is TGTGCCAGCTCACAGACCCGACAGGGTGGAAACACCATATATTTT. As protein: CASSQTRQGGNTIYF.